Described below is a single T cell receptor beta chain sequence and its context. Its antigen is currently unknown. This entry belongs to a study of cytomegalovirus exposure and HLA in healthy donors. Study-level information: HLA-typed donors were the source of about 85 million unique TCRs held in an early data release.

V lost 9 bases to trimming and J lost 1 base; unmatched junction nucleotides: 7. CDR1 is SNHLY, CDR2 FYNNEI, per germline. The CDR3 contains 15 residues. Findings of the study overall: A later analysis linked a missense DCLRE1C variant to TCR beta V- and J-gene trimming. With further analysis later on, most CMV-associated TCR beta chains appeared HLA-restricted. CMV serostatus stood as the only immune exposure information on hand.

This PCR relied on a set of 60 Vbeta primers and 13 Jbeta primers. Sequenced by immunoSEQ multiplex PCR; TCRdb stores in-frame clones only, minus some. Its table lists about 160,000 clones. The sequence derives from a man in his thirties or forties in good health and CMV-seronegative. The rearrangement uses TRBV2 and TRBJ2-2, with TRBD1 matching 8 bases. Material for sequencing was PBMCs. The DNA of the CDR3 is TGTGCCAGTTCAACTGGACAGGGGAACACCGGGGAGCTGTTTTTT. Residues: CASSTGQGNTGELFF.